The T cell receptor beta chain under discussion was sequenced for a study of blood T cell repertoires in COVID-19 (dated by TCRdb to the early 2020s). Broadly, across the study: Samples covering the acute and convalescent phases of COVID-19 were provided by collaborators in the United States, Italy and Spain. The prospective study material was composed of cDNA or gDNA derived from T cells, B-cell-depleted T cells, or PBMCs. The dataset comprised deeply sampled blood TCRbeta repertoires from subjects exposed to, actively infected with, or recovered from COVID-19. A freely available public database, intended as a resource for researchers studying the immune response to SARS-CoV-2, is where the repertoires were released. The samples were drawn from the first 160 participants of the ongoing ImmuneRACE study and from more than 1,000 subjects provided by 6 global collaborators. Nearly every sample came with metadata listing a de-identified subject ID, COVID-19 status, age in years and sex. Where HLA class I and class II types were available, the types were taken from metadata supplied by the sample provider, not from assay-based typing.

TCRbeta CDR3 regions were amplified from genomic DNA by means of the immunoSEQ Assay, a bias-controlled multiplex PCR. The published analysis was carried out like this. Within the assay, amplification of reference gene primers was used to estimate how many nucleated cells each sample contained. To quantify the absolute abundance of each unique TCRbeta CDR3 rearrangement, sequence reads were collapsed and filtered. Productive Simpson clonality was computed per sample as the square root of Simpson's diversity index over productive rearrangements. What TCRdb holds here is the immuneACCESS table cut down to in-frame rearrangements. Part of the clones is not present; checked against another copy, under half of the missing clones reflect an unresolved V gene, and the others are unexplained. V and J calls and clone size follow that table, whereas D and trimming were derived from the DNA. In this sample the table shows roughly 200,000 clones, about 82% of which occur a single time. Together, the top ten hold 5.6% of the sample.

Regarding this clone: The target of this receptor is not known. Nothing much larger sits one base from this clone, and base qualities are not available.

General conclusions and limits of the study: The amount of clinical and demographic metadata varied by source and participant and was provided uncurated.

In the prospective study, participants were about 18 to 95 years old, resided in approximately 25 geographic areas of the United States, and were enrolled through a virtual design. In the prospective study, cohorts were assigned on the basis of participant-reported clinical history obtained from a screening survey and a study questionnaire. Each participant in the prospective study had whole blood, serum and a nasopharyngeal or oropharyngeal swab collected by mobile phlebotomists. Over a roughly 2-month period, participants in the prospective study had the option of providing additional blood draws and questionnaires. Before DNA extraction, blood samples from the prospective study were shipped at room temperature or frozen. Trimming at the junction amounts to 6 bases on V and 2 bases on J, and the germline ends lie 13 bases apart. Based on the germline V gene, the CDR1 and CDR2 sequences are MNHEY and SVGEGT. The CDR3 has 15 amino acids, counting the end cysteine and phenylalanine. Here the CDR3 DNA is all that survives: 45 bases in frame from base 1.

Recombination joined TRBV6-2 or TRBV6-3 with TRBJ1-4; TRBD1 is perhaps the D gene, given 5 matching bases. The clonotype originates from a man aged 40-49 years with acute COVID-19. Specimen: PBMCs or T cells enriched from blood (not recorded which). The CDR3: CASSAGRMTNEKLFF. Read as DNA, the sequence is TGTGCCAGCAGCGCAGGGCGGATGACTAATGAAAAACTGTTTTTT.